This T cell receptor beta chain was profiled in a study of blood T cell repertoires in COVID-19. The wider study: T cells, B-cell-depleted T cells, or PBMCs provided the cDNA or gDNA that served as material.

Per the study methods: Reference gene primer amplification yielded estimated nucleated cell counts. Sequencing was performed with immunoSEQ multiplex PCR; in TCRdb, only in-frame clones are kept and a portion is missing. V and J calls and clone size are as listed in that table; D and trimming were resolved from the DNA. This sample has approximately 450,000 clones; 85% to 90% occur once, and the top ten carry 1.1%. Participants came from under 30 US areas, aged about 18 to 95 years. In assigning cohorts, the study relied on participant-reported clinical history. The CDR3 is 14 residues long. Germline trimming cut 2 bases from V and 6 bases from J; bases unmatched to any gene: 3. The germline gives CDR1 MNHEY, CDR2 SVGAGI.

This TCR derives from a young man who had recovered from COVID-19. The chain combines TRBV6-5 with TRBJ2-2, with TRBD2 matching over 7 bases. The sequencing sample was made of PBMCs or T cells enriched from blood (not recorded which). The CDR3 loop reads CASSYTGRAGELFF. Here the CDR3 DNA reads TGTGCCAGCAGTTACACGGGGAGGGCCGGGGAGCTGTTTTTT.